This section outlines one TCR beta chain sequence together with its context. Its antigen is as yet unknown. The data were taken from a study of shared clonotypes between healthy human individuals. The study's findings and limits: Relative to their counterparts shared across all four donors, non-shared clonotypes exhibited diminished generation probabilities. Estimated richness was generally greater in naive than memory subsets.

Germline values: CDR1 SGHDT, CDR2 YYEEEE. Trimming stripped 1 base from V and 0 bases from J, with 9 bases between. The CDR3 has 15 residues. Per sorted-subset replicate PCR, input was approximately 0.2 ug DNA, representing about 30,000 T cell genomes. Repertoires were generated with immunoSEQ multiplex PCR, while TCRdb's copy carries only in-frame clones and drops some. The sample carries about 2 million clones, approximately 94% recorded once. CD45RO-negative cells were positively selected for CCR7, leaving out terminally differentiated effector memory CD45RA+ cells. Material: naive CD8+ T cells sorted from blood. This chain connects TRBV5-6 to TRBJ2-3; D is perhaps TRBD1 or TRBD2 (5 bases each). This TCR came from a man younger than 35 in good health. The CDR3 loop reads CASSLMGDSTDTQYF. The CDR3 DNA sequence: TGTGCCAGCAGCTTGATGGGGGACAGCACAGATACGCAGTATTTT.